Listed below are T cell receptor beta chains from one sample, sequenced in a study of CD8 T cells in ankylosing spondylitis. Each CDR3 protein gets one entry after TCRdb re-called the 5' RACE reads with MiXCR. The data show fewer than 500,000 distinct CDR3 sequences, with 25% to 30% seen just once and about 0.9% held by the top ten. The sample was blood, either unsorted or a sorted T cell fraction (not recorded which). The origin of the receptors is a male donor with ankylosing spondylitis. Both conserved end residues are part of each CDR3. The D gene is left open where the match is weak. Some rows have no size entry. The others give once, few or many, or a class for an expanded clone.

clone size | J gene | V gene | D gene | CDR3 DNA | CDR3 protein
NA | TRBJ2-1 | TRBV12-3/TRBV12-4 | NA | TGTGCCAGCGTGCAGGCCCTCGTAGGGGGTGAGCAGTTCTTC | CASVQALVGGEQFF
many | TRBJ2-3 | TRBV29-1 | TRBD1 | TGCAGCGTTGCCGGACAGGGGAAAGATACGCAGTATTTT | CSVAGQGKDTQYF
NA | TRBJ1-6 | TRBV3-1 | NA | TGTGCCAGCAGCAGGGTGCCCAATTCACCCCTCCACTTT | CASSRVPNSPLHF
NA | TRBJ2-3 | TRBV5-5 | NA | TGTGCCAGCAGCTTTACGGGGAGTAATTTCGCAGATACGCAGTATTTT | CASSFTGSNFADTQYF
NA | TRBJ2-1 | TRBV6-1 | TRBD2 | TGTGCCAGCAGTGACGATGGACTAGCGGCATTCAATGAGCAGTTCTTC | CASSDDGLAAFNEQFF
few | TRBJ1-1 | TRBV2 | TRBD1 | TGTGCCAGCAGTGAAGCGCAGGGGGCTACGAACACTGAAGCTTTCTTT | CASSEAQGATNTEAFF
NA | TRBJ2-2 | TRBV12-3/TRBV12-4 | NA | TGTGCCAGCAGTTTAATAGGGGGTAATACCGGGGAGCTGTTTTTT | CASSLIGGNTGELFF
NA | TRBJ2-3 | TRBV13 | TRBD1 | TGTGCCAGCAGCTTCGAGACAGGGGGAAGCACAGATACGCAGTATTTT | CASSFETGGSTDTQYF
NA | TRBJ2-1 | TRBV7-9 | TRBD1 | TGTGCCAGCAGCTTATTTCAGGGGGCCCATGAGCAGTTCTTC | CASSLFQGAHEQFF
few | TRBJ2-5 | TRBV7-9 | TRBD1 | TGTGCCAGCAGCCAAGATGGGACAGGGGGAGAGACCCAGTACTTC | CASSQDGTGGETQYF
NA | TRBJ1-1 | TRBV5-1 | NA | TGCGCCAGCAGCTTGGTGGACAGATACACTGAAGCTTTCTTT | CASSLVDRYTEAFF
NA | TRBJ1-6 | TRBV20-1 | TRBD1 | TGCAGTGCCCCCGGACAGGTTTATAATTCACCCCTCCACTTT | CSAPGQVYNSPLHF
NA | TRBJ1-1 | TRBV20-1 | NA | TGCAGTGCTACGGATTTGAACACTGAAGCTTTCTTT | CSATDLNTEAFF
many | TRBJ1-2 | TRBV20-1 | NA | TGCAGTGCTATAGATTGGTATATGGGGGGCGAAGGGGATGGCTACACCTTC | CSAIDWYMGGEGDGYTF
NA | TRBJ1-1 | TRBV11-2 | NA | TGTGCCAGCAGCTTCGGGGTCCCTGAAGCTTTCTTT | CASSFGVPEAFF
NA | TRBJ1-2 | TRBV12-3/TRBV12-4 | NA | TGTGCCAGCAGCTACCTAGGGACGGCCTATGGCTACACCTTC | CASSYLGTAYGYTF
NA | TRBJ2-7 | TRBV29-1 | NA | TGCAGCGTTGAAGATTTAGGGGGTTACGAGCAGTACTTC | CSVEDLGGYEQYF
few | TRBJ2-3 | TRBV25-1 | TRBD2 | TGTGCCATCCAACCTAGCGGGAGTACAAATACGCAGTATTTT | CAIQPSGSTNTQYF
few | TRBJ1-5 | TRBV12-3/TRBV12-4 | NA | TGTGCCAGCAGTAAACTGGGACTCCTGAATCAGCCCCAGCATTTT | CASSKLGLLNQPQHF
NA | TRBJ2-1 | TRBV29-1 | TRBD2 | TGCAGCGTTGCCAACCGGGGGGTGGTCCAGCAGGCCAATGAGCAGTTCTTC | CSVANRGVVQQANEQFF
few | TRBJ2-6 | TRBV9 | NA | TGTGCCAGCAGCCCCTCCTCTGGGGCCAACGTCCTGACTTTC | CASSPSSGANVLTF
few | TRBJ2-5 | TRBV10-2 | NA | TGCGCCAGCAGTGCCCTACCAGGAGAGACCCAGTACTTC | CASSALPGETQYF
NA | TRBJ2-6 | TRBV15 | NA | TGTGCCACCAGCAGAGTAAGCCTAGCGTCTGGGGCCAACGTCCTGACTTTC | CATSRVSLASGANVLTF
NA | TRBJ2-4 | TRBV6-5 | TRBD1 | TGTGCCAGCAGTTACCGGGCAGGGGGCGCGAACATTCAGTACTTC | CASSYRAGGANIQYF
NA | TRBJ1-1 | TRBV20-1 | NA | TGCAGTGGGACTCTAGGAGTGGACACTGAAGCTTTCTTT | CSGTLGVDTEAFF
NA | TRBJ2-2 | TRBV5-6 | NA | TGTGCCAGCAGCCGCAGGGTCGGCGGGGAGCTGTTTTTT | CASSRRVGGELFF
NA | TRBJ1-2 | TRBV18 | TRBD1 | TGTGCCAGCTCATCCAGACAGGGTTCTAACTATGGCTACACCTTC | CASSSRQGSNYGYTF
NA | TRBJ1-2 | TRBV3-1 | NA | TGTGCCAGCAGCCACGAGGGGGGCAGCTATGGCTACACCTTC | CASSHEGGSYGYTF
NA | TRBJ1-2 | TRBV28 | NA | TGTGCCAGCAGTTTTACGTCCTCTAACTATGGCTACACCTTC | CASSFTSSNYGYTF
NA | TRBJ2-1 | TRBV20-1 | TRBD1 | TGCAGTGCAAAACTGGACAGGGGACATGAGCAGTTCTTC | CSAKLDRGHEQFF
once | TRBJ2-5 | TRBV10-3 | NA | TGTGCCATCAGTCCGGACCAAGAGACCCAGTACTTC | CAISPDQETQYF
many | TRBJ2-1 | TRBV20-1 | TRBD1 | TGCAGTGCTCCTAGGACAGGGGTTCACAATGAGCAGTTCTTC | CSAPRTGVHNEQFF
NA | TRBJ1-2 | TRBV29-1 | NA | TGCAGCGTTGGGTTTCGGCAGGCTGAATATGGCTACACCTTC | CSVGFRQAEYGYTF
few | TRBJ2-5 | TRBV20-1 | TRBD2 | TGCAGTGCTAGCCTAGCGGGAGTTGGTCAAGAGACCCAGTACTTC | CSASLAGVGQETQYF
NA | TRBJ1-2 | TRBV3-1 | NA | TGTGCCAGCAGAAGGGGCGCTGGCTACACCTTC | CASRRGAGYTF
NA | TRBJ2-1 | TRBV3-1 | NA | TGTGCCAGCAGCCAAGCTTCCGGGTTGTATGAGCAGTTCTTC | CASSQASGLYEQFF
many | TRBJ2-7 | TRBV10-2 | NA | TGCGCCAGCAGTGACCCCGGGGCAGTAAGCTCCTACGAGCAGTACTTC | CASSDPGAVSSYEQYF
NA | TRBJ2-1 | TRBV7-2 | NA | TGTGCCAGCAGCTTGGGGGAGATCGGAACCGATGAGCAGTTCTTC | CASSLGEIGTDEQFF
few | TRBJ2-5 | TRBV7-9 | TRBD2 | TGTGCCAGCAGCCCCCGACTAGCGGGAATCACTGAGACCCAGTACTTC | CASSPRLAGITETQYF
NA | TRBJ2-7 | TRBV10-2 | TRBD2 | TGCGCCAGCAGTGTGGTAGCGGGAATATCCTCCTACGAGCAGTACTTC | CASSVVAGISSYEQYF
NA | TRBJ1-2 | TRBV14 | NA | TGTGCCAGCAGCCCAATCGGGCCCACCTTCTATGGCTACACCTTC | CASSPIGPTFYGYTF
NA | TRBJ2-1 | TRBV7-2 | TRBD1 | TGTGCCAGCAGCTTAGCGCTAGGTGGACAGGGATCTAAGCAGTTCTTC | CASSLALGGQGSKQFF
few | TRBJ2-7 | TRBV6-2/TRBV6-3 | NA | TGTGCCAGCAGCCGGGACTCCCTCCGGGAGCAGTACTTC | CASSRDSLREQYF
NA | TRBJ2-5 | TRBV2 | NA | TGTGCCAGCAGTGACAGGGTAGGGCAAGAGACCCAGTACTTC | CASSDRVGQETQYF
NA | TRBJ2-7 | TRBV7-2 | TRBD2 | TGTGCCAGCAGCTTATCGAGACTAGCGGGAGACGAGCAGTACTTC | CASSLSRLAGDEQYF
few | TRBJ1-1 | TRBV12-3/TRBV12-4 | NA | TGTGCCAGCGAAACATTTGGGGGCCCCCGTCGGATTAATGAAGCTTTCTTT | CASETFGGPRRINEAFF
NA | TRBJ2-3 | TRBV10-2 | NA | TGCGCCAGCAGTGAGAGGGACCCAGATACGCAGTATTTT | CASSERDPDTQYF
NA | TRBJ2-1 | TRBV11-3 | TRBD2 | TGTGCCAGCAGCCAATGGGGCGGGAGGGCATACAATGAGCAGTTCTTC | CASSQWGGRAYNEQFF
NA | TRBJ2-3 | TRBV11-2 | NA | TGTGCCAGCGACCATTATAATGGGGGTGTAGATACGCAGTATTTT | CASDHYNGGVDTQYF
many | TRBJ2-2 | TRBV11-2 | TRBD2 | TGTGCCAGCAGCTTAGTGGGCGGGAGTGGCGGGGAGCTGTTTTTT | CASSLVGGSGGELFF
NA | TRBJ2-5 | TRBV5-1 | NA | TGCGCCAGCAATACGGGCGCGAAGGAGGAGACCCAGTACTTC | CASNTGAKEETQYF
NA | TRBJ2-2 | TRBV4-1 | NA | TGCGCCAGCAGGAGGGATGGGTCCGGGGAGCTGTTTTTT | CASRRDGSGELFF